Presented here are 6 T cell receptor beta chains from one specimen sequenced in a study. MiXCR was run by TCRdb on the 5' RACE reads, yielding one entry per CDR3 protein. The sample contains about 32,000 distinct CDR3 sequences, roughly 25% of which appear only once. Specimen: memory CD4+ T cells sorted from blood. Subset specified: memory CD4+ T cells, CD4+CD45RO+CD25-. The origin of the receptors is a female donor with breast cancer.

In this sample, this clonotype turned up a few times. The CDR3 DNA follows: TGTGCCAGCAGCTTCGGGGGGGGGCAGACCCAGTACTTC. This translates into CASSFGGGQTQYF. The V gene is TRBV5-4, the J gene TRBJ2-5; TRBD2 agrees at 8 bases. After removal of 2 bases from V and 6 bases from J, the junction contained 3 bases not matched to a gene. This CDR3 spans 13 amino acids. CDR1 and CDR2 (germline): SGHNT, YYREEE (reference sequence).

Details on this clonotype: A much bigger clone sits one base away, suggesting this may be a read error. The rearrangement uses TRBV6-1 and TRBJ2-7; D is undetermined. The CDR3 covers 13 residues. CDR1 is MNHNS, CDR2 SASEGT, per germline. The CDR3 bases are TGTGCCAGCAGTGAAGACGTCTCCTGCGAGCAGTACTTC. It is translated as CASSEDVSCEQYF.

This clonotype was counted at least ten times. The V and J genes are TRBV5-4 and TRBJ2-3; D might be TRBD1 or TRBD2, each matching 6 bases. Trimming cost V 3 bases and J 4 bases, with 21 bases left between them. This CDR3 has 17 amino acids. CDR1 and CDR2 (germline): SGHNT, YYREEE (reference sequence). The DNA for the CDR3 is TGTGCCAGCAGCTCGGGGGTTTTGGCAGGGGTTTCAGATACGCAGTATTTT. Its translation is CASSSGVLAGVSDTQYF.

This clonotype was seen a handful of times. This chain uses TRBV18 with TRBJ1-6; the match to TRBD1 covers 8 bases. CDR1 is KGHSH, CDR2 LQKENI, per germline. After removal of 5 bases from V and 5 bases from J, the junction contained 5 bases not matched to a gene. CDR3 length equals 15 residues. This chain's CDR3 is CASSVQGDNNSPLHF. For the CDR3, the DNA is TGTGCCAGCTCAGTACAGGGGGATAATAATTCACCCCTCCACTTT.

V and J are TRBV27 and TRBJ2-3, with 7 bases that match TRBD2. This CDR3 comprises 13 residues. Germline CDR1 and CDR2: MNHEY and SMNVEV (reference sequence). Germline trimming cut 7 bases from V and 0 bases from J; bases unmatched to any gene: 1. The CDR3, as DNA: TGTGCCAGCATCGGGGGGAGCACAGATACGCAGTATTTT. It translates to CASIGGSTDTQYF.

The chain couples TRBV29-1 to TRBJ2-7, with D tentatively TRBD1 (6 bases). CDR1 SQVTM and CDR2 ANQGSEA come from the germline V gene. The CDR3 loop spans 12 amino acids. Trimming took 4 bases from V and 6 from J, leaving 13 bases between them. The CDR3 coding sequence is TGCAGCGTTGGGGTGGGGGCTGGCGAGCAGTACTTC. Its translation: CSVGVGAGEQYF.